These 10 T cell receptor beta chains were all obtained from the same sample, sequenced in a study of cytomegalovirus exposure and HLA in healthy donors (TCRdb year 2017). Library creation used the immunoSEQ multiplex PCR assay. The multiplex PCR relied on a mix of 60 forward primers for TCR Vbeta segments and 13 reverse primers for TCR Jbeta segments. The clones in this table, taken by TCRdb from immuneACCESS, are in-frame only. Not every clone is retained; where verified, under half of the shortfall comes from an unresolved V gene, and the cause of the rest is unknown. The sample data list some 150,000 clones, and 55% to 80% of these were observed just once. The ten top clones hold approximately 15% of the sample. The sample comprised PBMCs. The receptors originated from a human donor in good health.

The chain recombines TRBV5-4 with TRBJ1-2, with D perhaps matching TRBD1 (5 bases). Looked up from germline, CDR1 is SGHNT and CDR2 is YYREEE (reference sequence). The CDR3 spans 14 residues. The V end lost 4 bases, the J end lost 4 bases, and 14 bases lay between the germline ends. CDR3 nucleotides: TGTGCCAGCAGCATTGCCGGGACTGGCTATGGCTACACCTTC. Amino acids: CASSIAGTGYGYTF.

This clone was seen a handful of times. The genes are TRBV6-6 and TRBJ2-7; 9 bases agree with TRBD1. The CDR3 spans 13 residues. V lost 6 bases, J lost 5 bases, and 5 bases stayed unmatched. Germline loops: CDR1 MNHNY, CDR2 SVGAGI (reference sequence). CDR3 DNA sequence: TGTGCCAGCAGCGGACAGGGGATAAACGAGCAGTACTTC. This codes for CASSGQGINEQYF.

Only one count was recorded for this clone. V and J are TRBV27 and TRBJ1-2, with D possibly TRBD1 on 5 matching bases. From germline, CDR1 is MNHEY and CDR2 SMNVEV (reference sequence). V was trimmed by 3 bases and J by 2 bases, leaving 10 bases between them. The CDR3 loop spans 14 amino acids. CDR3 coding DNA: TGTGCCAGCAGTTTTGGAGGGGAAAACTATGGCTACACCTTC. As protein: CASSFGGENYGYTF.

The rearrangement joins TRBV7-9 to TRBJ1-2; TRBD1 aligns across 10 bases. Germline trimming cut 5 bases from V and 6 bases from J; bases unmatched to any gene: 6. Germline V gives CDR1 SEHNR, CDR2 FQNEAQ (reference sequence). The CDR3 contains 14 residues. CDR3 nucleotide sequence: TGTGCCAGCAGCACACCGGGACAGGGGAATGGCTACACCTTC. Translated: CASSTPGQGNGYTF.

The chain employs TRBV7-3 and TRBJ2-1; 10 nucleotides align to TRBD2. V shed 5 bases and J 4 bases; nucleotides not matched to a gene: 5. Germline V gene data show CDR1 as SGHTA and CDR2 as FQGTGA. The length of the CDR3 is 15 residues. Written as DNA, the CDR3 is TGTGCCAGCAGCCCCGGGACTAGCGAATACAATGAGCAGTTCTTC. Its translation is CASSPGTSEYNEQFF.

V and J are TRBV2 and TRBJ1-3; 7 bases align to TRBD1. The CDR3 runs to 15 residues. V shed 6 bases, J shed 0 bases, and the junction held 5 bases outside the gene matches. The V gene's germline CDR1 is SNHLY and CDR2 FYNNEI. CDR3 nucleotide sequence: TGTGCCAGCAGCGTGGACAGGTTCTCTGGAAACACCATATATTTT. It codes for CASSVDRFSGNTIYF.

This chain links TRBV28 with TRBJ2-7; maybe TRBD1 (6 bases). Trimming pared 10 bases from V and 3 bases from J, leaving 10 bases between. Germline V gene data show CDR1 as MDHEN and CDR2 as SYDVKM. This CDR3 has 11 residues. DNA for the CDR3: TGTGCCACCACAGGGTACTACGAGCAGTACTTC. Residues: CATTGYYEQYF.

This sequence joins TRBV7-8 and TRBJ2-7, with TRBD2 matching over 14 bases. Trimming took 6 bases from V and 3 from J; bases not matched to a gene: 10. This CDR3 contains 17 residues. Germline V gives CDR1 SGHVS, CDR2 FQNEAQ. The CDR3 reads CASSYDLGTSGGYEQYF. The DNA for the CDR3 is TGTGCCAGCAGTTATGACTTGGGGACTAGCGGGGGCTACGAGCAGTACTTC.

The rearrangement uses TRBV7-3 and TRBJ1-1; 7 bases match TRBD1. CDR3 size: 15 residues. The V segment lost 4 bases and the J segment 0 bases; nucleotides outside the gene matches: 5. The germline V gene encodes CDR1 SGHTA and CDR2 FQGTGA. The CDR3 spells CASSSTGEVNTEAFF. The CDR3 DNA follows: TGTGCCAGCAGCTCAACAGGGGAAGTGAACACTGAAGCTTTCTTT.

The chain combines TRBV11-2 with TRBJ1-4; weak D call: TRBD1 (5 bases). The CDR3 totals 15 residues. Trimming left V 1 base short and J 3 bases short, with 9 bases between. Germline CDR1 reads SGHAT; CDR2 reads FQNNGV. CDR3 sequence (DNA): TGTGCCAGCAGCTTAGGGGGCAGGGCTAATGAAAAACTGTTTTTT. This codes for CASSLGGRANEKLFF.